Following are 8 T cell receptor beta chains from one sample sequenced in a study of blood T cell repertoires in COVID-19. TCRdb's copy holds only in-frame clones and misses some; the assay was immunoSEQ multiplex PCR. The data hold about 150,000 clones, with around nine tenths observed a single time. Sequenced input: peripheral blood. The receptors shown here come from a human donor in a cohort sampled during active COVID-19.

This chain joins TRBV28 and TRBJ1-4; no definite D call. The V gene's germline CDR1 is MDHEN and CDR2 SYDVKM. The CDR3 contains 15 residues. Trimming stripped 5 bases from V and 6 bases from J, with 16 bases between. CDR3 bases: TGTGCCAGCAGTCTCGCCAAAAGGAGGGATGAAAAACTGTTTTTT. Translating gives CASSLAKRRDEKLFF.

The chain couples TRBV6-5 to TRBJ1-1; D gene uncertain. V lost 6 bases and J lost 0, with 8 bases in between. The CDR3 length is 13 residues. In germline, CDR1 is MNHEY, CDR2 SVGAGI. CDR3 sequence reads: CASRNTVNTEAFF. The CDR3, as DNA: TGTGCCAGCAGAAACACAGTGAACACTGAAGCTTTCTTT.

V usage is TRBV3-1 (or the pseudogene TRBV3-2) and J usage is TRBJ2-5; D uncertain. This CDR3 comprises 16 residues. Germline values: CDR1 LGHDT, CDR2 YNNKEL (reference sequence). V was trimmed by 0 bases and J by 3 bases, leaving 14 bases between them. CDR3 bases: TGTGCCAGCAGCCAAGATCCCGGCGGCGCGAAAGAGACCCAGTACTTC. Translation: CASSQDPGGAKETQYF.

The V gene is TRBV15, the J gene TRBJ1-3; D unclear. With 0 bases removed from V and 0 bases from J, the gap between germline ends came to 9 bases. Germline CDR1 reads LNHNV; CDR2 reads YYDKDF (reference sequence). This CDR3 is 16 amino acids long. CDR3 loop: CATSREGSYSGNTIYF. Written as DNA, the CDR3 is TGTGCCACCAGCAGAGAGGGCAGCTACTCTGGAAACACCATATATTTT.

The V gene is TRBV6-6, the J gene TRBJ1-2; no definite D call. The CDR3 covers 13 residues. The ends were cut back, 2 bases at V and 3 bases at J, with 7 bases in the middle. Germline V gives CDR1 MNHNY, CDR2 SVGAGI (reference sequence). This CDR3 is CASSYEGDYGYTF. DNA for the CDR3: TGTGCCAGCAGTTACGAGGGTGACTATGGCTACACCTTC.

V usage is TRBV2 and J usage is TRBJ2-5, with TRBD2 matching over 14 bases. Germline V gene sequence: CDR1 SNHLY, CDR2 FYNNEI. This CDR3 spans 16 amino acids. V was pared by 7 bases and J by 4 bases, with 8 bases of the junction left unmatched. The CDR3 sequence: CASTQGTSGSLETQYF. DNA of the CDR3: TGTGCCAGCACCCAGGGGACTAGCGGGAGCCTAGAGACCCAGTACTTC.

V gene TRBV9 combines with J gene TRBJ1-1; 8 bases are shared with TRBD1. The V gene end was trimmed by 2 bases and the J gene end by 7 bases; junction bases not matched to a gene: 10. This CDR3 comprises 15 residues. Germline V gene sequence: CDR1 SGDLS, CDR2 YYNGEE. CDR3 nucleotides: TGTGCCAGCAGCGTCGAGGACAGGGCAGGCGATGAAGCTTTCTTT. It translates to CASSVEDRAGDEAFF.

The chain combines TRBV5-1 with TRBJ2-5; D may be TRBD1 (5 bases). V gave up 2 bases and J gave up 4 bases, with 6 bases separating them. CDR3 length equals 12 residues. The germline CDR1 and CDR2 sequences are SGHRS and YFSETQ. The CDR3 DNA sequence: TGCGCCAGCAGCTTTAGGGGAGAGACCCAGTACTTC. It translates to CASSFRGETQYF.